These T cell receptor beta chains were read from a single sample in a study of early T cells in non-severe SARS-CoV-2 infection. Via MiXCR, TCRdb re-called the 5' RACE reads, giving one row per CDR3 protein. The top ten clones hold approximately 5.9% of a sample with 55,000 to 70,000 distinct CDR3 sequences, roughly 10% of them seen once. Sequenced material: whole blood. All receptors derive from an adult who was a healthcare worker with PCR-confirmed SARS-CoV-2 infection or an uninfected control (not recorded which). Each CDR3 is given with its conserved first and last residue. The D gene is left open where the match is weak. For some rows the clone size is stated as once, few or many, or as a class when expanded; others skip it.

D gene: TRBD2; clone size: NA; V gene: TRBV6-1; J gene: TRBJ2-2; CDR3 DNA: TGTGCCAGCAGTTCCGGGACTAGCTTCGCCGGGGAGCTGTTTTTT; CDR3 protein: CASSSGTSFAGELFF
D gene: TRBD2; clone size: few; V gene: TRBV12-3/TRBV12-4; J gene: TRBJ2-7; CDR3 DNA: TGTGCCAGCAGGCCTAGCGGGGTCTACGAGCAGTACTTC; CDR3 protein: CASRPSGVYEQYF
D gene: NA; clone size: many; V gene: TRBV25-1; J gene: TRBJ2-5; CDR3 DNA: TGTGCCAGCAGTGTAACAGGGACGGAGACCCAGTACTTC; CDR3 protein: CASSVTGTETQYF
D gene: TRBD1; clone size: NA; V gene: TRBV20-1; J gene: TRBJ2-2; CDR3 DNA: TGCAGTGCTAGAGAACAGGGGGCCGGCGGGGAGCTGTTTTTT; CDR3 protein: CSAREQGAGGELFF
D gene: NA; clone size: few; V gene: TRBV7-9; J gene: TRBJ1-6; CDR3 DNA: TGTGCCAGCAGCTTAGTGGGGGCTTTTGGTAATTCACCCCTCCACTTT; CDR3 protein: CASSLVGAFGNSPLHF
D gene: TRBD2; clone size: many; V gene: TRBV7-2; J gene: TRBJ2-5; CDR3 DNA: TGTGCCAGCAGCTTAGGACTAGCGGTAGAGACCCAGTACTTC; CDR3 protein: CASSLGLAVETQYF
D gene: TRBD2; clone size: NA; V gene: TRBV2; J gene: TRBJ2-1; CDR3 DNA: TGTGCCAGCAATCCTAGCGGGAGGACCTACAATGAGCAGTTCTTC; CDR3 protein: CASNPSGRTYNEQFF
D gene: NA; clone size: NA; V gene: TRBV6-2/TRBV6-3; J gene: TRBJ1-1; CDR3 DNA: TGTGCCAGCGAGGGGAAATTACGCCTTTGGAACACTGAAGCTTTCTTT; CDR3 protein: CASEGKLRLWNTEAFF
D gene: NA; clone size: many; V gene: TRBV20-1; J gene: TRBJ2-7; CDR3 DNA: TGCAGTGCTAGTGCACCCCTCTCCTACGAGCAGTACTTC; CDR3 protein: CSASAPLSYEQYF
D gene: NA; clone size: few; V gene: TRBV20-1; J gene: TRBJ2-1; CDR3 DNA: TGCAGTGCTAGTGGTGGGATAAGTCTGAATGAGCAGTTCTTC; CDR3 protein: CSASGGISLNEQFF
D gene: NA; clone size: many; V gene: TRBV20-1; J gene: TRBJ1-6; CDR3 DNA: TGCAGTGCTACCGTCCGGTCACCCCTCCACTTT; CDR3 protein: CSATVRSPLHF
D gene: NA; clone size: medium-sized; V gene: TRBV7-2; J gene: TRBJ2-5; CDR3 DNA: TGTGCCAGCAGCCCCGAAGGGGTCGGGACAGAGACCCAGTACTTC; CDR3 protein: CASSPEGVGTETQYF
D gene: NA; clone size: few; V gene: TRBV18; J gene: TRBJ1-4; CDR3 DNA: TGTGCCAGCTCACCAGGGGGTTTTGGGGCCGGCGGTGAAAAACTGTTTTTT; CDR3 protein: CASSPGGFGAGGEKLFF
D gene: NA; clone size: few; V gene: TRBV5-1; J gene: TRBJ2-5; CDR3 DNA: TGCGCCAGCAGTCACCCCGGGGAGACGGAGACCCAGTACTTC; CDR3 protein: CASSHPGETETQYF
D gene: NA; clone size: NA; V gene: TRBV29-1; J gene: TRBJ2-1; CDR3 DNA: TGCAGCGTAGGGGAGAATGAGCAGTTCTTC; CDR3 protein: CSVGENEQFF
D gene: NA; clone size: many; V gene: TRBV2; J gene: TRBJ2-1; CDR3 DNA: TGTGCCAGCCAAAGCCTAGACTCCTACAATGAGCAGTTCTTC; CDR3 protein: CASQSLDSYNEQFF
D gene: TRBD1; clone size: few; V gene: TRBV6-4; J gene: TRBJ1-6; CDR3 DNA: TGTGCCAGCAGTGAGACGGGACAGCTGCAGGTAGCCCTCCACTTT; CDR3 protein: CASSETGQLQVALHF
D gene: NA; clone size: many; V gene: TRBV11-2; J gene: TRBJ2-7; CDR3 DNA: TGTGCCAGCAGTTTTGGACTGGGGGAGCAGTACTTC; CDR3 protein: CASSFGLGEQYF
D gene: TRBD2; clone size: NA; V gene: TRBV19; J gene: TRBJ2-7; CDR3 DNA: TGTGCCAGTCGGACTAGCGGGAGGGCCTACGAGCAGTACTTC; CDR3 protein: CASRTSGRAYEQYF
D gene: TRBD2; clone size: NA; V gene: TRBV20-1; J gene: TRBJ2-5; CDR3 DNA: TGCAGTGCCAGACGGACTAGCGGGCCTCAAGAGACCCAGTACTTC; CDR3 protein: CSARRTSGPQETQYF
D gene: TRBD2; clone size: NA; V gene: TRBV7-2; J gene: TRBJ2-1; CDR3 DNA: TGTGCCAGCAGCTTAGGAGGGCTAGCGGGAGTCAATGAGCAGTTCTTC; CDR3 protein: CASSLGGLAGVNEQFF
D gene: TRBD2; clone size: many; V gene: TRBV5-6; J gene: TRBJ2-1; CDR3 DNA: TGTGCCAGCAGCCGGCGCGAGGGACGCGGGAGCCACAATGAGCAGTTCTTC; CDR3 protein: CASSRREGRGSHNEQFF
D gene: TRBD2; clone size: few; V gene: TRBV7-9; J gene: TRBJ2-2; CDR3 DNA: TGTGCCAGCAGCGGGGAGGGCCTCACCGGGGAGCTGTTTTTT; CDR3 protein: CASSGEGLTGELFF
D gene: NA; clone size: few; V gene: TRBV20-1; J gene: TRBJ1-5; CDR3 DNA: TGCAGTGCTATCGGCATCCTCAATCAGCCCCAGCATTTT; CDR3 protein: CSAIGILNQPQHF
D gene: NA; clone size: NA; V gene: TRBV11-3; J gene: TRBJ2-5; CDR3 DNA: TGTGCCAGCAGCTTTCTCGGACAAGAGACCCAGTACTTC; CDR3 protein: CASSFLGQETQYF
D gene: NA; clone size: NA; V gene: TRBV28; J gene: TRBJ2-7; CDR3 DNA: TGTGCCAGCAGTTTGCAACGGTTCTCCTACGAGCAGTACTTC; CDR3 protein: CASSLQRFSYEQYF
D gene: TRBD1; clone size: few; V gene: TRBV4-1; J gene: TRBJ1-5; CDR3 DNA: TGCGCCAGCAGCCCGGGGGGAGGGGGCGCCCCGGTGGTCAATCAGCCCCAGCATTTT; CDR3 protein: CASSPGGGGAPVVNQPQHF
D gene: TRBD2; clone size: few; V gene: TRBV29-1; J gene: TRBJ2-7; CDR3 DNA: TGCAGCGTGACTCCCCTTGTTAGCGGGAGACGCTACGAGCAGTACTTC; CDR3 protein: CSVTPLVSGRRYEQYF
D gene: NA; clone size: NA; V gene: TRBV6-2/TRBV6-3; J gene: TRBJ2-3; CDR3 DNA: TGTGCCAGCAGTTACGCTAGCGGCACAGATACGCAGTATTTT; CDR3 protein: CASSYASGTDTQYF
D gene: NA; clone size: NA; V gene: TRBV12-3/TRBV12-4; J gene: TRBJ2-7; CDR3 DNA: TGTGCCAGCAGTTTCCGGCGGGACTCCTACGAGCAGTACTTC; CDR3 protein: CASSFRRDSYEQYF
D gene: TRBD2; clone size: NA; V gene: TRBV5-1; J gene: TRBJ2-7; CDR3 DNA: TGCGCCAGCAGCCCCGGGACTAGCGGAACCCACTACGAGCAGTACTTC; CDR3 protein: CASSPGTSGTHYEQYF
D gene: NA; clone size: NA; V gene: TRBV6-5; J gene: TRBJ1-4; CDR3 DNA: TGTGCCAGCAGTTATTCAGGGTCCGATGAAAAACTGTTTTTT; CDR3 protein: CASSYSGSDEKLFF
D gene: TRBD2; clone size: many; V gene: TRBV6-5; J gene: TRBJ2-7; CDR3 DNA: TGTGCCAGCAGTTACGGAGGAGCGGGGGCTAATTCCTACGAGCAGTACTTC; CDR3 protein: CASSYGGAGANSYEQYF